The clone carrying this TCR beta chain was counted a single time. What it binds is not known. This likely reflects a read error, since a far larger clone is one base away. TCRdb re-called the 5' RACE reads with MiXCR, one entry per CDR3 protein. The sample has 1.5 million to 2 million distinct CDR3 sequences; roughly a third are singletons. Germline V gene data show CDR1 as SEHNR and CDR2 as FQNEAQ (reference sequence). This CDR3 contains 13 residues. The data belong to a study of identical twins. Broader study findings: Models came in too low on out-of-frame TCR alpha sharing in monozygotic twins. The same donors were not followed; conclusions instead depended on cross-sectional statistical analysis. Cord blood's abundant beta clonotypes had fewer insertions, unlike memory repertoires. Alpha sequences out of frame and shared by twins had excess low generation probability.

Sequencing was performed on cord blood. The origin of this receptor is a newborn girl in good health. The chain employs TRBV7-9 and TRBJ1-1; D call uncertain. In nucleotides, the CDR3 is TGTGCCAGCAGCCCCGGAGGGAACACTGAAGCTTCCTTT. Translating it yields CASSPGGNTEASF.